A single sample is the source of the 17 T cell receptor beta chains below, sequenced in a study of cytomegalovirus exposure and HLA in healthy donors. The PCR was carried out with 60 Vbeta primers and 13 Jbeta primers. The assay was immunoSEQ multiplex PCR, and TCRdb's table has in-frame clones only and misses some. The sample consists of around 98,000 clones, about 76% of them appearing once. Sample: PBMCs. The receptor source for this set is a human donor in good health.

The chain employs TRBV10-1 and TRBJ2-7; TRBD1 aligns across 8 bases. The junction had 5 bases not matched to a gene; V was cut back by 4 bases and J by 3 bases. The CDR3 is made up of 14 amino acids. Germline V gene data show CDR1 as WNHNN and CDR2 as SYGVQD (reference sequence). CDR3 nucleotide sequence: TGCGCCAGCAGTGCGGGACAGGCGAACTACGAGCAGTACTTC. It specifies CASSAGQANYEQYF.

This clone was picked up one time. CDR3 sequence (DNA): TGTGCTAGTGGTTTGAACACAGGGGGCGGGGAGCAGTACTTC. Its protein is CASGLNTGGGEQYF. This chain links TRBV12-5 with TRBJ2-7; 9 bases line up with TRBD1. Trimming removed 2 bases from V and 7 bases from J; junction bases left unmatched: 6. CDR1 LGHNT and CDR2 FRNRAP come from the germline V gene. The CDR3 contains 14 residues.

The chain combines TRBV9 with TRBJ2-3; 8 bases match TRBD2. The CDR3 length is 15 residues. The V and J ends lost 6 bases and 2 bases, in that order; junction bases with no gene match: 8. Germline loops: CDR1 SGDLS, CDR2 YYNGEE. The CDR3 DNA follows: TGTGCCAGCACCGCCGGGACTAGTACCACAGATACGCAGTATTTT. As protein: CASTAGTSTTDTQYF.

The genes are TRBV30 and TRBJ2-3; unclear D gene. Germline assignment: CDR1 GTSNPN and CDR2 SVGIG (reference sequence). This CDR3 is 12 amino acids long. Trimming cost V 5 bases and J 0 bases, with 6 bases left between them. CDR3 sequence (DNA): TGTGCCTGGGAGAAAAGCACAGATACGCAGTATTTT. Protein: CAWEKSTDTQYF. The full variable domain, its missing parts supplied by reference TRBV30 and TRBJ2-3, is SQTIHQWPATLVQPVGSPLSLECTVEGTSNPNLYWYRQAAGRGLQLLFYSVGIGQISSEVPQNLSASRPQDRQFILSSKKLLLSDSGFYLCAWEKSTDTQYFGPGTRLTVL.

The chain recombines TRBV6-5 with TRBJ1-2, with a weak D call TRBD1 (5 bases). The CDR3 is 14 residues long. Germline V gene lookup returns CDR1 MNHEY and CDR2 SVGAGI. The V end lost 6 bases, the J end lost 6 bases, and 17 bases lay between the germline ends. The CDR3 reads CASRPPGTQHGYTF. The CDR3 DNA reads as TGTGCCAGCAGGCCCCCAGGGACTCAGCATGGCTACACCTTC.

This rearrangement joins TRBV18 to TRBJ1-4; D not certain. This CDR3 contains 14 residues. Germline-derived CDR1 and CDR2 are KGHSH and LQKENI. V lost 1 base, J lost 7 bases, and 10 bases lay in between. CDR3 protein: CASSPRGDGEKLFF. CDR3 bases: TGTGCCAGCTCACCACGGGGAGACGGTGAAAAACTGTTTTTT. Based on the CDR3 plus reference TRBV18 and TRBJ1-4, the full variable domain is NAGVMQNPRHLVRRRGQEARLRCSPMKGHSHVYWYRQLPEEGLKFMVYLQKENIIDESGMPKERFSAEFPKEGPSILRIQQVVRGDSAAYFCASSPRGDGEKLFFGSGTQLSVL.

This clone has just one count. The chain recombines TRBV9 with TRBJ2-7; 12 bases match TRBD2. The CDR3 is 16 amino acids. The V gene's germline CDR1 is SGDLS and CDR2 YYNGEE. J gave up 1 base and V 4 bases, and 6 bases lay outside the gene matches. CDR3 amino acids: CASSPRLAGDSYEQYF. CDR3 in DNA: TGTGCCAGCAGCCCGCGACTAGCGGGGGATTCCTACGAGCAGTACTTC.

V usage is TRBV7-9 and J usage is TRBJ1-2, with 9 bases that match TRBD1. The CDR3 has 14 residues. The junction had 2 bases not matched to a gene; V was cut back by 1 base and J by 5 bases. Per the germline V gene, CDR1 is SEHNR and CDR2 is FQNEAQ (reference sequence). The CDR3 protein is CASSLVDRGYGYTF. The CDR3 region has the DNA TGTGCCAGCAGCTTAGTGGACAGGGGTTATGGCTACACCTTC.

For the CDR3, the DNA is TGTGCCAGCAGCTTAGGAGACCGGGACTCCCAGTACTTC. It codes for CASSLGDRDSQYF. This rearrangement joins TRBV7-9 to TRBJ2-5; possible D gene TRBD2, 6 bases. CDR1 is SEHNR and CDR2 is FQNEAQ in the germline V gene (reference sequence). This CDR3 has 13 residues. The germline V and J ends were trimmed by 1 base and 9 bases, with 12 bases remaining between them. The full variable domain, in which reference TRBV7-9 and TRBJ2-5 provide the parts outside the CDR3, is DTGVSQNPRHKITKRGQNVTFRCDPISEHNRLYWYRQTLGQGPEFLTYFQNEAQLEKSRLLSDRFSAERPKGSFSTLEIQRTEQGDSAMYLCASSLGDRDSQYFGPGTRLLVL.

The chain links TRBV18 to TRBJ2-2, with 7 bases identical to TRBD1. The germline V gene has CDR1 KGHSH and CDR2 LQKENI. V dropped 3 bases and J dropped 8; count of bases not matched to a gene: 6. The CDR3 consists of 14 residues. CDR3 amino acids: CASSPTGFEGELFF. As DNA, the CDR3 is TGTGCCAGCTCACCGACAGGGTTCGAAGGGGAGCTGTTTTTT.

There are a few counts of this clone. The chain couples TRBV19 to TRBJ1-3; 7 positions agree with TRBD1. The CDR3 has 14 residues. The germline CDR1 and CDR2 sequences are LNHDA and SQIVND (reference sequence). The ends lost 3 bases at V and 4 bases at J; junction bases unmatched: 3. The CDR3 sequence is CASSIWTGGNTIYF. The DNA of the CDR3 is TGTGCCAGTAGTATCTGGACAGGAGGAAACACCATATATTTT.

This chain joins TRBV4-1 and TRBJ2-7; 12 bases map to TRBD2. Germline V CDR1 and CDR2: MGHRA, YSYEKL. The length of the CDR3 is 17 residues. V lost 2 bases and J lost 7; bases outside the gene matches: 12. The CDR3 nucleotides read TGCGCCAGCAGCCAAAGTGGACTAGCGGGGAAATTGGGGGAGCAGTACTTC. Amino acid sequence: CASSQSGLAGKLGEQYF.

V is TRBV4-2 and J is TRBJ2-7; 10 bases fit TRBD1. V shed 5 bases and J 8 bases; nucleotides not matched to a gene: 12. The germline V gene encodes CDR1 LGHNA and CDR2 YNFKEQ. The length of the CDR3 is 15 residues. The CDR3 is CASSDRQGASSQQYF. The CDR3 nucleotides read TGTGCCAGCAGCGACCGACAGGGGGCTTCCTCCCAGCAGTACTTC.

This clone was detected once. This chain links TRBV19 with TRBJ1-1; 7 bases are shared with TRBD1. Unmatched junction bases numbered 7, after V lost 6 bases and J lost 6 bases. Germline CDR1 and CDR2: LNHDA and SQIVND (reference sequence). The CDR3 loop spans 13 amino acids. This CDR3 is CASRTGTSSEAFF. As DNA, the CDR3 is TGTGCCAGTAGGACAGGGACCTCTTCTGAAGCTTTCTTT.

V gene TRBV19 combines with J gene TRBJ2-1, with D possibly TRBD2 on 5 matching bases. The CDR3 covers 19 residues. V dropped 3 bases and J dropped 3 bases, with 24 bases sitting between them. The germline gives CDR1 LNHDA, CDR2 SQIVND (reference sequence). The CDR3: CASSIRPEYEGLVYNEQFF. CDR3 DNA sequence: TGTGCCAGTAGTATCCGACCTGAATACGAGGGCTTAGTCTACAATGAGCAGTTCTTC. The whole variable domain, remainder taken from reference TRBV19 and TRBJ2-1, is DGGITQSPKYLFRKEGQNVTLSCEQNLNHDAMYWYRQDPGQGLRLIYYSQIVNDFQKGDIAEGYSVSREKKESFPLTVTSAQKNPTAFYLCASSIRPEYEGLVYNEQFFGPGTRLTVL.

The chain carries TRBV7-8 and TRBJ1-5; possible D gene TRBD1, 5 bases. CDR1 is SGHVS and CDR2 is FQNEAQ in the germline V gene. The ends were cut back, 0 bases at V and 7 bases at J, with 13 bases in the middle. The CDR3 sequence is 15 residues long. The CDR3 loop is CASSLAARVWQPQHF. The CDR3 DNA is TGTGCCAGCAGCTTAGCAGCCAGGGTCTGGCAGCCCCAGCATTTT.

V gene TRBV5-4 combines with J gene TRBJ1-6; 8 bases align to TRBD1. Trimming took 4 bases from V and 5 from J; bases not matched to a gene: 5. The CDR3 totals 15 residues. Germline CDR1 and CDR2: SGHNT and YYREEE (reference sequence). The CDR3 sequence: CASSTPGQDNSPLHF. CDR3 sequence (DNA): TGTGCCAGCAGCACACCGGGACAGGATAATTCACCCCTCCACTTT. Full variable domain (remainder filled in from reference TRBV5-4 and TRBJ1-6): ETGVTQSPTHLIKTRGQQVTLRCSSQSGHNTVSWYQQALGQGPQFIFQYYREEENGRGNFPPRFSGLQFPNYSSELNVNALELDDSALYLCASSTPGQDNSPLHFGNGTRLTVT.